One sample yielded the 11 T cell receptor beta chains listed below, sequenced in a study of shared clonotypes between healthy human individuals. This table comes from immunoSEQ multiplex PCR, and its TCRdb copy is limited to in-frame clones, with some not included. The sample yields 600,000 to 750,000 clones, about 90% seen once. The specimen was memory CD8+ T cells from PBMCs. Specified subset: CD45RO+ cells pooled with CCR7-negative TemRA cells. Source of these receptors: a man aged 18 to 29 in good health. Some clones in this sample may be carry-over from other donors' samples.

The chain recombines TRBV5-5 with TRBJ2-6; 7 bases line up with TRBD2. The J segment lost 0 bases and the V segment lost 0 bases, leaving 3 bases of the junction unmatched. This CDR3 comprises 17 residues. Germline loops: CDR1 SGHKS, CDR2 YYEKEE (reference sequence). CDR3 loop: CASSLARGVSGANVLTF. The CDR3 nucleotides are TGTGCCAGCAGCTTGGCCCGGGGGGTCTCTGGGGCCAACGTCCTGACTTTC.

The CDR3 sequence: CASSLVGVGYEQYF. Here the CDR3 DNA reads TGTGCCAGCAGCTTAGTTGGGGTAGGCTACGAGCAGTACTTC. J is TRBJ2-7 and V is TRBV7-9, with D unresolved. The V gene's germline CDR1 is SEHNR and CDR2 FQNEAQ (reference sequence). The CDR3 is 14 residues long. V was cut by 1 base and J by 3 bases, with 10 bases left in between.

This chain connects TRBV7-8 to TRBJ1-3; no definite D call. V dropped 5 bases and J dropped 0 bases, with 14 bases sitting between them. Germline V gene data show CDR1 as SGHVS and CDR2 as FQNEAQ. The CDR3 runs 16 residues. The CDR3 sequence: CASSPLAWNSGNTIYF. CDR3 in DNA: TGTGCCAGCAGCCCGCTAGCCTGGAACTCTGGAAACACCATATATTTT.

CDR3 protein: CASSLVWTSSSYEQYF. Here the CDR3 DNA reads TGTGCCAGCAGCTTAGTATGGACTTCCAGCTCCTACGAGCAGTACTTC. V usage is TRBV7-9 and J usage is TRBJ2-7; D possibly corresponds to TRBD2 (5 bases). Per germline, CDR1 SEHNR and CDR2 FQNEAQ (reference sequence). This CDR3 contains 16 residues. Trimming cost V 1 base and J 0 bases, with 13 bases left between them.

The chain uses TRBV7-4 and TRBJ1-1; D is undetermined. CDR3 size: 17 residues. Germline CDR1 reads SGHVT; CDR2 reads SQSDAQ. V shed 5 bases and J shed 0 bases, with 19 bases lying between them. The CDR3 reads CASSPSRSVHMNTEAFF. In DNA form, the CDR3 reads TGTGCCAGCAGCCCCTCCCGATCGGTTCATATGAACACTGAAGCTTTCTTT.

V usage is TRBV7-8 and J usage is TRBJ2-1; 7 nucleotides line up with TRBD2. Unmatched junction bases numbered 8, after V lost 4 bases and J lost 5 bases. The CDR3 contains 15 residues. Germline V lookup: CDR1 SGHVS, CDR2 FQNEAQ. CDR3 DNA: TGTGCCAGCAGCTGGCCTTTCGCGGGGGACAATGAGCAGTTCTTC. Residues: CASSWPFAGDNEQFF.

The chain has TRBV27 and TRBJ2-6; D is possibly TRBD1 (6 bases). The CDR3 sequence is 16 residues long. Trimming shortened V by 4 bases and J by 3 bases, and 13 bases separated the two germline ends. Germline V gives CDR1 MNHEY, CDR2 SMNVEV (reference sequence). The CDR3 bases are TGTGCCAGCAGTTATCTTGGGGGCCTTGGGGCCAACGTCCTGACTTTC. Its protein is CASSYLGGLGANVLTF.

The chain has TRBV7-3 and TRBJ2-3, with 11 bases identical to TRBD2. V trimming: 2 bases; J trimming: 6 bases; junction bases outside the gene matches: 16. The CDR3 length is 19 residues. The germline gives CDR1 SGHTA, CDR2 FQGTGA. The CDR3 DNA follows: TGTGCCAGCAGCTTACCGACGTCGTTAGCGGGAGGGCCGGGTGATACGCAGTATTTT. Translating gives CASSLPTSLAGGPGDTQYF.

A single count supports this clone. The V gene is TRBV27, the J gene TRBJ2-3; no clear D. This CDR3 comprises 13 residues. Germline values: CDR1 MNHEY, CDR2 SMNVEV (reference sequence). Trimming removed 4 bases at V and 2 bases at J, with 7 bases between. The CDR3: CASSSSYTDTQYF. CDR3 coding DNA: TGTGCCAGCAGTTCCTCTTACACAGATACGCAGTATTTT.

The chain employs TRBV25-1 and TRBJ2-1; a weak D match, TRBD2 (5 bases). The germline V and J ends were trimmed by 0 bases and 1 base, with 7 bases remaining between them. The CDR3 loop spans 15 amino acids. Germline loops: CDR1 MGHDK, CDR2 SYGVNS. This chain's CDR3 is CASSEYAGSYNEQFF. CDR3 DNA: TGTGCCAGCAGTGAATATGCGGGTTCCTACAATGAGCAGTTCTTC.

This sequence joins TRBV15 and TRBJ2-5, with D possibly being TRBD2 (6 bases). The CDR3 has 15 amino acids. The germline V gene encodes CDR1 LNHNV and CDR2 YYDKDF (reference sequence). V gave up 8 bases and J gave up 2 bases, with 18 bases separating them. The CDR3 region is CATGRVSGSQETQYF. As DNA, the CDR3 is TGTGCCACCGGGAGAGTTAGCGGCTCACAAGAGACCCAGTACTTC.